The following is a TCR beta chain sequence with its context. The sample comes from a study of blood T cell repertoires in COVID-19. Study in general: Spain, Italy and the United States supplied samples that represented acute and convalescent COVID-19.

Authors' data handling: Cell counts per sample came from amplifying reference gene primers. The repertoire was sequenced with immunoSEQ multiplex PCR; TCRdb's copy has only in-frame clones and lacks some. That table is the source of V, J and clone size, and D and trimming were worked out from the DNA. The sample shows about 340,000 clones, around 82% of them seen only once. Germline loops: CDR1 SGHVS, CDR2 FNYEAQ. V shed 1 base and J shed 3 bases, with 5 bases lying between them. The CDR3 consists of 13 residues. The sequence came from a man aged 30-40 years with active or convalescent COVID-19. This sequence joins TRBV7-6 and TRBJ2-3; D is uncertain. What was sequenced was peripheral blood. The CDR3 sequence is CASSLGGTDTQYF. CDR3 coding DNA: TGTGCCAGCAGCTTAGGAGGAACAGATACGCAGTATTTT. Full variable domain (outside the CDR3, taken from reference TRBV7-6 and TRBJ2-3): GAGVSQSPRYKVTKRGQDVALRCDPISGHVSLYWYRQALGQGPEFLTYFNYEAQQDKSGLPNDRFSAERPEGSISTLTIQRTEQRDSAMYRCASSLGGTDTQYFGPGTRLTVL.